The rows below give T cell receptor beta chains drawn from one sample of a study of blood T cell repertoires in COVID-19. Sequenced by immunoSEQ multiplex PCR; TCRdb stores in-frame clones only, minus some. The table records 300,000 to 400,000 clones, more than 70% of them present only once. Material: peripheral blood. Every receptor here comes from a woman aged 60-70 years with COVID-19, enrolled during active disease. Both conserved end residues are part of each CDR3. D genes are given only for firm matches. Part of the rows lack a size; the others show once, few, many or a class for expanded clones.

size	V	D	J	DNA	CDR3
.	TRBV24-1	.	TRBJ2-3	TGTGCCACCAGTGACCCTGGGGCGGCTAACACAGATACGCAGTATTTT	CATSDPGAANTDTQYF
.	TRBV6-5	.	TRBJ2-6	TGTGCCAGCAGCCACGAGGCGGTGGGGGCCAACGTCCTGACTTTC	CASSHEAVGANVLTF
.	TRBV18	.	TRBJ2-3	TGTGCCAGCTCACCACTAGCGGAAAGCACAGATACGCAGTATTTT	CASSPLAESTDTQYF
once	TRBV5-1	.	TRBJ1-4	TGCGCCAGCAGCTTGGGAGGACCAGGGGCGGCTAATGAAAAACTGTTTTTT	CASSLGGPGAANEKLFF
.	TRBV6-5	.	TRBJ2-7	TGTGCCAGCAGACCCTCGGGGGTCGGCTACGAGCAGTACTTC	CASRPSGVGYEQYF
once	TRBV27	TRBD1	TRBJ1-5	TGTGCCAGCAGTTTAGCCGGGACAGGTTATAGCAATCAGCCCCAGCATTTT	CASSLAGTGYSNQPQHF
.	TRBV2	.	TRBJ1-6	TGTGCCAGCAGTGAGGAGGGAAAGAGTTCACCCCTCCACTTT	CASSEEGKSSPLHF
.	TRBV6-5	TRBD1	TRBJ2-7	TGTGCCAGCAGTTACTCTGGACAGGGTGGAACCTACGAGCAGTACTTC	CASSYSGQGGTYEQYF
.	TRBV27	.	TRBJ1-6	TGTGCCAGCAGTACCGGAGACAGCCGCCTTGCACCCCTCCACTTT	CASSTGDSRLAPLHF
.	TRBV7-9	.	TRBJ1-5	TGTGCCAGCAGCTCCACGACAATAGCGGGTCAGCCCCAGCATTTT	CASSSTTIAGQPQHF
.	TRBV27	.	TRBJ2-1	TGTGCCAGCAGTTTAGGGTCTAGCGGTGCCAGGGGTGAGCAGTTCTTC	CASSLGSSGARGEQFF
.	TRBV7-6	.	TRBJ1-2	TGTGCCAGCAGCCCTGGGGGGGCCAACTATGGCTACACCTTC	CASSPGGANYGYTF
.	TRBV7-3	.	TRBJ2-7	TGTGCCAGCAGCTTAACTAAGTCTACCGAGCAGTACTTC	CASSLTKSTEQYF
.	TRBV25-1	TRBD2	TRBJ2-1	TGTGCCAGCAGTGCGACGACTAGCGGGGGAAACAATGAGCAGTTCTTC	CASSATTSGGNNEQFF
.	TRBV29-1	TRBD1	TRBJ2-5	TGCAGCGTTGAGGGGGGGACAGGGGTTCCTGAGACCCAGTACTTC	CSVEGGTGVPETQYF
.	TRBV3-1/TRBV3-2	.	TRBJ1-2	TGTGCCAGCAGCCAAGAACTGGGACTCAATGGCTACACCTTC	CASSQELGLNGYTF
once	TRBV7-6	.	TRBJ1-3	TGTGCCAGCAGCTCAACAGGGAACCTCGAACCTTTCTCTGGAAACACCATATATTTT	CASSSTGNLEPFSGNTIYF
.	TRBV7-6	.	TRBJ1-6	TGTGCCAGCAGCTCCCAGGACTATTCACCCCTCCACTTT	CASSSQDYSPLHF
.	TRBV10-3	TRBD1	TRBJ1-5	TGTGCCATCAGTGACCAAACAGGGGGCAATCAGCCCCAGCATTTT	CAISDQTGGNQPQHF
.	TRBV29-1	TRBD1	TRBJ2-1	TGCAGCGTTTTCCGGGACAGGGGAGGTGAGCAGTTCTTC	CSVFRDRGGEQFF
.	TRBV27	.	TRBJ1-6	TGTGCCAGCAGTTTAGGAGCAGGGCCGTATAATTCACCCCTCCACTTT	CASSLGAGPYNSPLHF
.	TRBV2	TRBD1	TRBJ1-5	TGTGCCAGCGCAGGGGGAAGGAGCAATCAGCCCCAGCATTTT	CASAGGRSNQPQHF
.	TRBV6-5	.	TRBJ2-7	TGTGCCAGCAGTTACTCACAGGGTGACGTCTACGAGCAGTACTTC	CASSYSQGDVYEQYF
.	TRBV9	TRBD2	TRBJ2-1	TGTGCCAGCAGCGCCGAGCTAGCGGGGGGTAACAATGAGCAGTTCTTC	CASSAELAGGNNEQFF
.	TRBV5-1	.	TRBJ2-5	TGCGCCAGCAGTAAAACCGCGGTACGATACCAAGAGACCCAGTACTTC	CASSKTAVRYQETQYF
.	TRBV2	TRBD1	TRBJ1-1	TGTGCCAGCAGTGGGTGGACAGGGGCAAACACTGAAGCTTTCTTT	CASSGWTGANTEAFF
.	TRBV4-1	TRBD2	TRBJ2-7	TGCGCCAGCAGCCAAGCCCATCGGGGGGGCCAAACATACGAGCAGTACTTC	CASSQAHRGGQTYEQYF
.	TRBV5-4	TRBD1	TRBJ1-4	TGTGCCAGCAGCCCGACAGGGATTGATGAAAAACTGTTTTTT	CASSPTGIDEKLFF
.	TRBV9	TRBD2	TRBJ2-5	TGTGCCAGCAGCTCCGGACTAGCGGGGGGGCCGGAGACCCAGTACTTC	CASSSGLAGGPETQYF
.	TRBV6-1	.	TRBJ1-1	TGTGCCAGCAGTGATTGGAGGGCTCAAGCTTTCTTT	CASSDWRAQAFF
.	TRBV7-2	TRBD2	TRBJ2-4	TGTGCCAGCAGCTTAGTTGGCGGGGGGGTAGCCAAAAACATTCAGTACTTC	CASSLVGGGVAKNIQYF
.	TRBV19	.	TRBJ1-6	TGTGCCAGTAGTAACCTATCGTATAATTCACCCCTCCACTTT	CASSNLSYNSPLHF
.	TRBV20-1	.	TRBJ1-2	TGCAGTGCTAGGTTCAGCTATGGCTACACCTTC	CSARFSYGYTF
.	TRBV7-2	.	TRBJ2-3	TGTGCCAGCAGCTCCAGTTCTAGCACAGATACGCAGTATTTT	CASSSSSSTDTQYF
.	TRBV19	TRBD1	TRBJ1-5	TGTGCCAGTAGACGCCGGGACAGGGACCATAGCAATCAGCCCCAGCATTTT	CASRRRDRDHSNQPQHF
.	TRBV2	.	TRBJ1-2	TGTGCCAGCAGTGAAGGGAGGACTCATGGCTACACCTTC	CASSEGRTHGYTF
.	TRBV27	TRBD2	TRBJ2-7	TGTGCCAGCAGTTTATCCTCGGGCACTAGCGCCTACGAGCAGTACTTC	CASSLSSGTSAYEQYF
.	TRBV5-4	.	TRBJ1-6	TGTGCCAGCAGCTTGGCCGCAGGGGATAATTCACCCCTCCACTTT	CASSLAAGDNSPLHF
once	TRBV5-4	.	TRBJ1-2	TGTGCCAGCAGCCCCCCTCGGCGACAGAATGGCTACACCTTC	CASSPPRRQNGYTF
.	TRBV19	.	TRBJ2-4	TGTGCCAGTAGCGGAGGGGGCGCGGGCGAAAACATTCAGTACTTC	CASSGGGAGENIQYF
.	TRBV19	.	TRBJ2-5	TGTGCCAGTAGTATTCGAGTGCGGGAGACCCAGTACTTC	CASSIRVRETQYF
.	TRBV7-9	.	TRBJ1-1	TGTGCCAGCAGCGAAAAAATGGGGGCAGCCCTGGTCACTGAAGCTTTCTTT	CASSEKMGAALVTEAFF
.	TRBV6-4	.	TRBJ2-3	TGTGCCAGCAGTGACCAGTCGGATACGCAGTATTTT	CASSDQSDTQYF
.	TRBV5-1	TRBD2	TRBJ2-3	TGCGCCAGCAGCTATACAGCGGGGGGGCCATCAGATACGCAGTATTTT	CASSYTAGGPSDTQYF
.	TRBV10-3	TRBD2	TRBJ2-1	TGTGCCATCAGTGACCGCGGGGGACCTAACTACAATGAGCAGTTCTTC	CAISDRGGPNYNEQFF
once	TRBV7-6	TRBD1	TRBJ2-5	TGTGCCAGCAGCCGCATCCTTGGGACAGGGGAAGAGACCCAGTACTTC	CASSRILGTGEETQYF
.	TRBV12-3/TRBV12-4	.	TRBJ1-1	TGTGCCAGCAGTTTATACCAGGGCACTGAAGCTTTCTTT	CASSLYQGTEAFF
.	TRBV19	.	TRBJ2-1	TGTGCCAGTGGGTTCTCGGGGGAATGGTCGGCCTACAATGAGCAGTTCTTC	CASGFSGEWSAYNEQFF
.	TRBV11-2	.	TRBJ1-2	TGTGCCAGCAGCTTAGCGACAGGAGCTAACTATGGCTACACCTTC	CASSLATGANYGYTF
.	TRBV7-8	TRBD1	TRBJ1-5	TGTGCCAGCAGCTTAGGTACAGGGGATAATCAGCCCCAGCATTTT	CASSLGTGDNQPQHF
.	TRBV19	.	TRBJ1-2	TGTGCCAGTAGTTCGGACAGTCTCTATGGCTACACCTTC	CASSSDSLYGYTF
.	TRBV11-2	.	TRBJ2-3	TGTGCCAGCAGCTTTGATGCGGCAAATACGCAGTATTTT	CASSFDAANTQYF
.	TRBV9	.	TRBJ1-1	TGTGCCAGCAGCTCCCAGAGTTCTGAGGCTGAAGCTTTCTTT	CASSSQSSEAEAFF